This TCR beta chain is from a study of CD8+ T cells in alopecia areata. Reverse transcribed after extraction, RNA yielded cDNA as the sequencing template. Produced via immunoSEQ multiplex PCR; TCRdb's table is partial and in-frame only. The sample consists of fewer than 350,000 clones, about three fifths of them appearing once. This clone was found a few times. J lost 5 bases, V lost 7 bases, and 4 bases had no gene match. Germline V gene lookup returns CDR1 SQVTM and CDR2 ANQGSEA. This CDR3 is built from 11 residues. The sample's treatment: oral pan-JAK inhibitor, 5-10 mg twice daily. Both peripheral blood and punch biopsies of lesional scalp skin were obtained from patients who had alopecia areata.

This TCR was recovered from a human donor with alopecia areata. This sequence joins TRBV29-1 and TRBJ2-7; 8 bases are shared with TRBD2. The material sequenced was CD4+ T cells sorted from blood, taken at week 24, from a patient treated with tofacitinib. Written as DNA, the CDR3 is TGCAGCGCGGGACTAGAAGACGAGCAGTACTTC. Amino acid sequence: CSAGLEDEQYF.